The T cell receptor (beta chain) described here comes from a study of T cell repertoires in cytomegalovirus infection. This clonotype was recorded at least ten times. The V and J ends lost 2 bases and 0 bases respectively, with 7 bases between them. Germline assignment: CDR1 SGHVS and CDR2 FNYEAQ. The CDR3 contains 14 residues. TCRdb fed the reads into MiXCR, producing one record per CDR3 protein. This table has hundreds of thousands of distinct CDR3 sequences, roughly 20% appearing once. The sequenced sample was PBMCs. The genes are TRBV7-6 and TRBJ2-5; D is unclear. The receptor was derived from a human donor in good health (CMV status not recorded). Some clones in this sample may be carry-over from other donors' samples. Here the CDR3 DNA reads TGTGCCAGCAGCTTAAACGCACACCAAGAGACCCAGTACTTC. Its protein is CASSLNAHQETQYF.